The clone carrying this TCR beta chain has a handful of counts. Trimming cost V 1 base and J 1 base, with 10 bases left between them. Germline V gene sequence: CDR1 DFQATT, CDR2 SNEGSKA (reference sequence). This CDR3 is built from 14 residues. TCRdb re-called the RT-PCR reads through MiXCR, storing one row per CDR3 protein. The sample has about 680,000 distinct CDR3 sequences, about 14% seen once. Sequencing used memory CD4+ T cells from blood. The clonotype comes from a female donor in good health, serving as a healthy control. J is TRBJ1-1 and V is TRBV20-1; D ambiguous. CDR3 in amino acids: CSARVDYPNTEAFF. CDR3 in DNA: TGCAGTGCTAGAGTGGACTACCCGAACACTGAAGCTTTCTTT.